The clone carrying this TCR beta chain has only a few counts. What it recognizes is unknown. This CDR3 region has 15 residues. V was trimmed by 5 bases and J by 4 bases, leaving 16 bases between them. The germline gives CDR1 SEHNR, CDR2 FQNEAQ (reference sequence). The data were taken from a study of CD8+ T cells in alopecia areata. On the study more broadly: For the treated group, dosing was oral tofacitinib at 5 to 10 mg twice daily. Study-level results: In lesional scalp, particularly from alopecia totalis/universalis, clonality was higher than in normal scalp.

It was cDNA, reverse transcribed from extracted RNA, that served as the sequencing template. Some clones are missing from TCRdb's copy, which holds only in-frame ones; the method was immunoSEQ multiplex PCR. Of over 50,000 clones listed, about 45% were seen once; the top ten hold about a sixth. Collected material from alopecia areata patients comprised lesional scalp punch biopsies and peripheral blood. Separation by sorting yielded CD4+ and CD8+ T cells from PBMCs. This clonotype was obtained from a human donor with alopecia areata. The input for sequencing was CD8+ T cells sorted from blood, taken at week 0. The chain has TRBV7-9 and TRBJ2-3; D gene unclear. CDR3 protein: CASSLPAVESDTQYF. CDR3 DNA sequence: TGTGCCAGCAGCCTCCCCGCCGTTGAGTCAGATACGCAGTATTTT.